The 26 T cell receptor beta chains below were found in one sample sequenced in a study of T cells after yellow fever vaccination. TCRdb analysed the 5' RACE reads with MiXCR anew, one entry per CDR3 protein. Among a few hundred thousand distinct CDR3 sequences, approximately 4.2% were seen once, and the ten largest hold 20% to 25%. The starting material was PBMCs, obtained 5 days after the yellow fever booster vaccination. The receptors shown here come from a man younger than 30 who received the YFV17D yellow fever vaccine.

This chain uses TRBV18 with TRBJ2-1, with 7 bases lining up with TRBD1. The J segment lost 4 bases and the V segment lost 3 bases, leaving 6 bases of the junction unmatched. The germline gives CDR1 KGHSH, CDR2 LQKENI. This CDR3 spans 15 amino acids. CDR3 amino acids: CASSPPGQFYNEQFF. The CDR3, as DNA: TGTGCCAGCTCACCTCCGGGACAGTTTTACAATGAGCAGTTCTTC. The full variable domain, in which reference TRBV18 and TRBJ2-1 provide the parts outside the CDR3, is NAGVMQNPRHLVRRRGQEARLRCSPMKGHSHVYWYRQLPEEGLKFMVYLQKENIIDESGMPKERFSAEFPKEGPSILRIQQVVRGDSAAYFCASSPPGQFYNEQFFGPGTRLTVL.

This clonotype was observed at least ten times. This chain uses TRBV6-2 or TRBV6-3 with TRBJ2-7, with 11 nucleotides matching TRBD1. The germline gives CDR1 MNHEY, CDR2 SVGEGT. Trimming at V came to 2 bases and at J to 2 bases, leaving 5 bases not matched to a gene. The CDR3 is 16 residues long. As DNA, the CDR3 is TGTGCCAGCAGTTACGGGGACAGGGGGATTGCCTACGAGCAGTACTTC. Its protein is CASSYGDRGIAYEQYF.

This chain uses TRBV15 with TRBJ2-5; 11 positions match TRBD2. Germline assignment: CDR1 LNHNV and CDR2 YYDKDF (reference sequence). Germline trimming cut 0 bases from V and 4 bases from J; bases unmatched to any gene: 16. CDR3 size: 20 residues. The CDR3 nucleotides read TGTGCCACCAGCAGAGACCGCGGCGTTACTAGCGGGGGACGGAGAGAGACCCAGTACTTC. Translation: CATSRDRGVTSGGRRETQYF.

The rearrangement joins TRBV9 to TRBJ2-2; D not certain. Germline V gene sequence: CDR1 SGDLS, CDR2 YYNGEE. The length of the CDR3 is 13 residues. The V gene lost 0 bases and the J gene lost 4 bases, with 4 bases spanning the gap. The CDR3 spells CASSVAGTGELFF. CDR3 nucleotide sequence: TGTGCCAGCAGCGTAGCGGGCACCGGGGAGCTGTTTTTT.

This clonotype was seen at least ten times. CDR3 nucleotide sequence: TGCGCCAGCAGCCAAGTCCGGTCCTCTGGAAACACCATATATTTT. Its protein product is CASSQVRSSGNTIYF. This chain joins TRBV4-1 and TRBJ1-3; D unresolved. The CDR3 is made up of 15 amino acids. V dropped 1 base and J dropped 0 bases, with 7 bases sitting between them. Germline V gene sequence: CDR1 MGHRA, CDR2 YSYEKL.

The J gene is TRBJ1-6, the V gene TRBV9; D gene uncertain. The V gene's germline CDR1 is SGDLS and CDR2 YYNGEE. V lost 3 bases and J 9 bases, leaving 16 bases between the germline ends. The CDR3 consists of 15 residues. Here the CDR3 reads CASSAGPEVGSPLHF. In DNA form, the CDR3 reads TGTGCCAGCAGCGCCGGACCCGAGGTGGGTTCACCCCTCCACTTT.

This clonotype showed up just once. The chain joins TRBV28 to TRBJ2-5; no clear D. V dropped 6 bases and J dropped 5 bases, with 13 bases sitting between them. This CDR3 is built from 13 residues. Germline V gives CDR1 MDHEN, CDR2 SYDVKM. The CDR3 protein is CASSREAVETQYF. The CDR3 nucleotides are TGTGCCAGCAGCCGCGAGGCAGTTGAGACCCAGTACTTC.

This clonotype was detected many times. The chain joins TRBV7-2 to TRBJ2-3; TRBD2 matches 7 bases. Germline V gene sequence: CDR1 SGHTA, CDR2 FQGNSA. The CDR3 totals 15 residues. With 5 bases clipped from V and 0 bases from J, the junction kept 5 bases outside the gene matches. CDR3: CASSRQAGSTDTQYF. The CDR3 nucleotides are TGTGCCAGCAGCCGACAAGCGGGGAGCACAGATACGCAGTATTTT.

This clonotype was observed many times. This CDR3 is CASSLARSSYNEQFF. Here the CDR3 DNA reads TGCGCCAGCAGCTTGGCGCGGAGCTCCTACAATGAGCAGTTCTTC. The chain combines TRBV5-1 with TRBJ2-1; D is unresolved. There are 15 residues in the CDR3. Looked up from germline, CDR1 is SGHRS and CDR2 is YFSETQ. V lost 0 bases to trimming and J lost 0 bases, with 7 bases between them.

J is TRBJ1-4 and V is TRBV12-3 or TRBV12-4; D gene uncertain. This CDR3 has 12 amino acids. V dropped 10 bases and J dropped 6 bases, with 12 bases sitting between them. CDR3 sequence (DNA): TGTGCCATCGGGAATCTCTATGAAAAACTGTTTTTT. This gives the protein CAIGNLYEKLFF.

In this sample, this clonotype turned up many times. This chain uses TRBV6-5 with TRBJ1-3; tentatively, D is TRBD1 (5 bases). CDR3 length: 17 residues. Trimming pared 0 bases from V and 0 bases from J, leaving 12 bases between. Per germline, CDR1 MNHEY and CDR2 SVGAGI. CDR3: CASSYSTARYSGNTIYF. The CDR3 coding sequence is TGTGCCAGCAGTTACTCGACAGCTCGATACTCTGGAAACACCATATATTTT.

At least ten counts were recorded for this clonotype. The V call is TRBV3-1, the J call TRBJ2-3, with TRBD2 matching over 14 bases. The CDR3 totals 19 residues. Germline V lookup: CDR1 LGHDT, CDR2 YNNKEL (reference sequence). V shed 2 bases, J shed 1 base, and the junction held 8 bases outside the gene matches. CDR3 nucleotide sequence: TGTGCCAGCAGCCAATGGGGGACTAGCGGGGGTCGGGGCACAGATACGCAGTATTTT. Protein: CASSQWGTSGGRGTDTQYF.

This clonotype was counted only a few times. The V gene is TRBV3-1, the J gene TRBJ2-7; D gene unclear. CDR1 is LGHDT, CDR2 YNNKEL, per germline (reference sequence). Trimming pared 2 bases from V and 6 bases from J, leaving 11 bases between. This CDR3 region has 13 residues. CDR3 nucleotides: TGTGCCAGCAGCCAAAGCGTCAACCGCGAGCAGTACTTC. Its translation: CASSQSVNREQYF.

Ten or more counts support this clonotype. The CDR3 bases are TGCGCCAGCAGTCCCATTCTCGGCGGTACCGGGGAGCTGTTTTTT. The encoded protein is CASSPILGGTGELFF. This chain connects TRBV5-1 to TRBJ2-2; D call uncertain. This CDR3 spans 15 amino acids. Germline CDR1 is SGHRS and CDR2 is YFSETQ. Trimming took 5 bases from V and 5 from J, leaving 16 bases between them.

There are a few counts of this clonotype. The chain combines TRBV20-1 with TRBJ2-3, with 8 positions matching TRBD1. Germline loops: CDR1 DFQATT, CDR2 SNEGSKA (reference sequence). The V segment lost 5 bases and the J segment 2 bases; nucleotides outside the gene matches: 9. The CDR3 covers 15 residues. For the CDR3, the DNA is TGCAGTGCTGGGCCCGACAGGGGAGACACAGATACGCAGTATTTT. Translated, it gives CSAGPDRGDTDTQYF.

J is TRBJ2-1 and V is TRBV11-2; D is undetermined. V lost 3 bases and J lost 6, with 12 bases in between. Germline CDR1 is SGHAT and CDR2 is FQNNGV. This CDR3 has 14 amino acids. The CDR3 sequence: CASSFAGGANEQFF. For the CDR3, the DNA is TGTGCCAGCAGCTTTGCAGGTGGTGCCAATGAGCAGTTCTTC.

J is TRBJ2-6 and V is TRBV12-3 or TRBV12-4, with TRBD1 as a possible D gene (5 bases). V lost 3 bases to trimming and J lost 0 bases, with 12 bases between them. The CDR3 has 17 amino acids. CDR3 nucleotides: TGTGCCAGCAGTTTGGCACAGGAAGTCTCTGGGGCCAACGTCCTGACTTTC. Its translation is CASSLAQEVSGANVLTF.

This chain connects TRBV5-3 to TRBJ2-7; 8 nucleotides agree with TRBD2. TRBV5-3 is sorted into the ORF group, with uncertain function. The junction had 14 bases not matched to a gene; V was cut back by 0 bases and J by 0 bases. This CDR3 spans 19 amino acids. The CDR3 protein is CARSLESGGHSLNSYEQYV. CDR3 coding DNA: TGTGCCAGAAGCTTGGAAAGCGGGGGCCACTCTCTAAACTCCTACGAGCAGTACGTC.

The rearrangement uses TRBV5-4 and TRBJ2-7; 9 bases are shared with TRBD2. This CDR3 has 13 residues. Per germline, CDR1 SGHNT and CDR2 YYREEE (reference sequence). With V trimmed by 2 bases and J by 6 bases, 3 bases remained unmatched. CDR3 nucleotide sequence: TGTGCCAGCAGCTTCGGCGGGGGGGTCGAGCAGTACGTC. Encoded protein: CASSFGGGVEQYV.

The chain couples TRBV7-2 to TRBJ2-3; D gene uncertain. The CDR3 covers 15 residues. The germline V gene has CDR1 SGHTA and CDR2 FQGNSA. Trimming stripped 3 bases from V and 0 bases from J, with 10 bases between. The CDR3, as DNA: TGTGCCAGCAGCTTGGGGTCCCTTAGCACAGATACGCAGTATTTT. Translated: CASSLGSLSTDTQYF.

This clonotype was picked up many times. Here the CDR3 reads CASRSSGVGNIQYF. The CDR3 DNA is TGTGCCAGCAGGTCTAGCGGGGTAGGAAACATTCAGTACTTC. The J gene is TRBJ2-4, the V gene TRBV28; TRBD2 agrees at 9 bases. The CDR3 is 14 amino acids. Per the germline V gene, CDR1 is MDHEN and CDR2 is SYDVKM. Trimming removed 6 bases from V and 6 bases from J; junction bases left unmatched: 6.

This clonotype occurred a few times. The rearrangement links TRBV7-9 to TRBJ2-3; D ambiguous. This CDR3 has 17 amino acids. V was shortened by 2 bases and J by 0 bases, with 15 bases between the two germline ends. Germline-derived CDR1 and CDR2 are SEHNR and FQNEAQ (reference sequence). In DNA, the CDR3 is TGTGCCAGCAGCTTACCCGAAGCGAGTCTCAGCACAGATACGCAGTATTTT. Translating it yields CASSLPEASLSTDTQYF.

This clonotype has ten or more counts. The rearrangement joins TRBV5-1 to TRBJ1-1; D is unclear. Trimming removed 2 bases from V and 7 bases from J, with 18 bases in between. Germline lookup yields CDR1 SGHRS and CDR2 YFSETQ. The CDR3 runs to 15 residues. In DNA, the CDR3 is TGCGCCAGCAGCTTCCTGGAGCAGGCCCCGTTTGAAGCTTTCTTT. This encodes CASSFLEQAPFEAFF. Supplemented by reference TRBV5-1 and TRBJ1-1, the full variable domain reads KAGVTQTPRYLIKTRGQQVTLSCSPISGHRSVSWYQQTPGQGLQFLFEYFSETQRNKGNFPGRFSGRQFSNSRSEMNVSTLELGDSALYLCASSFLEQAPFEAFFGQGTRLTVV.

This clonotype was recorded many times. This chain uses TRBV28 with TRBJ2-3; the match to TRBD1 covers 7 bases. Trimming took 6 bases from V and 3 from J; bases not matched to a gene: 9. From germline, CDR1 is MDHEN and CDR2 SYDVKM. The CDR3 covers 15 residues. The CDR3 DNA reads TGTGCCAGCAGCGAGATACAGGGGAAGACAGATACGCAGTATTTT. Protein: CASSEIQGKTDTQYF.

This clonotype was observed many times. The chain combines TRBV25-1 with TRBJ1-1, with unresolved D. CDR1 is MGHDK, CDR2 SYGVNS, per germline. The CDR3 runs to 12 residues. Trimming stripped 3 bases from V and 4 bases from J, with 6 bases between. The CDR3 DNA reads TGTGCCAGCAGTGATCTGGGCACTGAAGCTTTCTTT. Its protein is CASSDLGTEAFF.

This clonotype was counted a few times. The chain has TRBV19 and TRBJ2-2; D tentatively fits TRBD1 or TRBD2 (6 bases each). The CDR3 extends over 14 amino acids. Germline CDR1 is LNHDA and CDR2 is SQIVND (reference sequence). Trimming cost V 3 bases and J 8 bases, with 13 bases left between them. Here the CDR3 reads CASSMGGPSGELFF. CDR3 DNA sequence: TGTGCCAGTAGTATGGGGGGCCCGAGTGGGGAGCTGTTTTTT.